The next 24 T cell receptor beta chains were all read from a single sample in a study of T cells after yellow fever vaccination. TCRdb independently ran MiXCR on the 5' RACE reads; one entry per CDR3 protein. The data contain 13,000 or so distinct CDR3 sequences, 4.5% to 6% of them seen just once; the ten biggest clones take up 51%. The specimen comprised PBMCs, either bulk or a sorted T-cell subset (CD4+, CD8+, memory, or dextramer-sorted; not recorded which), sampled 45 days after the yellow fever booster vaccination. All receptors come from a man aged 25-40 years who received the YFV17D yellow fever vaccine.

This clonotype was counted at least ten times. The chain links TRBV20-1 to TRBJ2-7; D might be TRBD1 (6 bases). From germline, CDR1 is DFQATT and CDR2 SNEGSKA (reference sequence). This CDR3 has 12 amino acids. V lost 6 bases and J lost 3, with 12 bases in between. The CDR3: CSAGRGNYEQYF. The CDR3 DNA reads TGCAGTGCCGGCAGGGGTAACTACGAGCAGTACTTC.

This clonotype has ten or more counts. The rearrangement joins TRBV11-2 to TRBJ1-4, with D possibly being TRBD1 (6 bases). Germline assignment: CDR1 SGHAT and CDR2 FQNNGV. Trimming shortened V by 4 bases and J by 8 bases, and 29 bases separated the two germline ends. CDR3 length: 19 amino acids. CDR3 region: CASSSSLSIRGPRGEKLFF. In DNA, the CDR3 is TGTGCCAGCAGCTCCTCCCTCAGTATCCGGGGGCCGAGGGGGGAAAAACTGTTTTTT.

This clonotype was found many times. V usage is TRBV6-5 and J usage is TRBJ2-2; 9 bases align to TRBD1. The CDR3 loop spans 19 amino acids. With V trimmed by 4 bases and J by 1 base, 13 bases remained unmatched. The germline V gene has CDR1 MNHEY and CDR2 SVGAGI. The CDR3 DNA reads TGTGCCAGCAGTTTCCGGACAGGGGCCTTAGCGGAGAACACCGGGGAGCTGTTTTTT. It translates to CASSFRTGALAENTGELFF.

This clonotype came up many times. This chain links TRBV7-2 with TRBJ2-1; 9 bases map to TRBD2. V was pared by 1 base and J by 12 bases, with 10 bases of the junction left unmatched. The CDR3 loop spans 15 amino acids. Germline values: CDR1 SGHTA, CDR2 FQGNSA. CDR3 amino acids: CASSLGGEREASQFF. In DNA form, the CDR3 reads TGTGCCAGCAGCTTAGGAGGGGAGCGGGAGGCTTCGCAGTTCTTC. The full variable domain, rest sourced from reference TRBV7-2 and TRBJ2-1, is GAGVSQSPSNKVTEKGKDVELRCDPISGHTALYWYRQSLGQGLEFLIYFQGNSAPDKSGLPSDRFSAERTGGSVSTLTIQRTQQEDSAVYLCASSLGGEREASQFFGPGTRLTVL.

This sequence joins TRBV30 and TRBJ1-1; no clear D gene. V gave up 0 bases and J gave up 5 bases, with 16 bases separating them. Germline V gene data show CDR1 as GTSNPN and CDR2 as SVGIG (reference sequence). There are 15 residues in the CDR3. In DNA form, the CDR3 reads TGTGCCTGGAGTGTACTGTATCCCGGGAAAACTGAAGCTTTCTTT. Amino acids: CAWSVLYPGKTEAFF.

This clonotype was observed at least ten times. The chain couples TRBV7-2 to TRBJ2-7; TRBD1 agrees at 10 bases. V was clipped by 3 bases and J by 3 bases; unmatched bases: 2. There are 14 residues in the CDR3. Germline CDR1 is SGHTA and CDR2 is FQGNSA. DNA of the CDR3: TGTGCCAGCAGCTTTGACAGGGGGCACTACGAGCAGTACTTC. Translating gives CASSFDRGHYEQYF.

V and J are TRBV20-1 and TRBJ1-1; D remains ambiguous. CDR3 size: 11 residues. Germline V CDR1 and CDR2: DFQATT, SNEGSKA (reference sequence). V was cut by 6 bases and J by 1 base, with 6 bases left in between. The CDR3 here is CSATENTEAFF. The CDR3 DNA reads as TGCAGTGCAACGGAGAACACTGAAGCTTTCTTT.

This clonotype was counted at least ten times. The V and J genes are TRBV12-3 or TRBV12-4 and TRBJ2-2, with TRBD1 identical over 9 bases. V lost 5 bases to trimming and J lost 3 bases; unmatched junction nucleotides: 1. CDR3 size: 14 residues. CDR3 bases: TGTGCCAGCAGTCGGACAGGGGACACCGGGGAGCTGTTTTTT. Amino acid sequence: CASSRTGDTGELFF.

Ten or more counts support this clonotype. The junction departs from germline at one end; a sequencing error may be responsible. The CDR3 nucleotides are TGTGCCAGCAGCCTATATGGGGACAGGGGATCATTC. Encoded protein: CASSLYGDRGSF. This sequence joins TRBV7-2 and TRBJ2-7; 10 bases map to TRBD1. The CDR3 has 12 residues. Per germline, CDR1 SGHTA and CDR2 FQGNSA.

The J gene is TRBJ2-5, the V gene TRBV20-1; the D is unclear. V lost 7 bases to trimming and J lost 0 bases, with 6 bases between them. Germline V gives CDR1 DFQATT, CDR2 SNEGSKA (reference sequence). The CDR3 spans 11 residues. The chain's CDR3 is CSGADQETQYF. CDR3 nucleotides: TGCAGTGGCGCGGACCAAGAGACCCAGTACTTC.

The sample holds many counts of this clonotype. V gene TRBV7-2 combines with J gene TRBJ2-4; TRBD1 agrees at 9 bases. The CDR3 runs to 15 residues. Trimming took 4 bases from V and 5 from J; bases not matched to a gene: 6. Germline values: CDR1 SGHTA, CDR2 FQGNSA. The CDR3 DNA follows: TGTGCCAGCAGCTCCCGTCGGACAGGGGAAAACATTCAGTACTTC. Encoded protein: CASSSRRTGENIQYF.

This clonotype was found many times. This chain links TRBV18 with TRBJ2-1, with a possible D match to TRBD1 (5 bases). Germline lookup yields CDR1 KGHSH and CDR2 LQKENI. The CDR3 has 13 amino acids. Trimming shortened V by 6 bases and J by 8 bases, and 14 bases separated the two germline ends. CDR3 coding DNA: TGTGCCAGCTCGCACTCTAGGGGCGATGAGCAGTTCTTC. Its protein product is CASSHSRGDEQFF.

The CDR3 sequence: CASSPGLLGEQYF. The CDR3 DNA reads as TGTGCCAGCAGCCCTGGGCTCCTGGGCGAGCAGTACTTC. This chain uses TRBV5-6 with TRBJ2-7; D call uncertain. Germline CDR1 and CDR2: SGHDT and YYEEEE. This CDR3 is 13 amino acids long. The V end was cut by 4 bases, the J end by 6 bases, with 14 bases between.

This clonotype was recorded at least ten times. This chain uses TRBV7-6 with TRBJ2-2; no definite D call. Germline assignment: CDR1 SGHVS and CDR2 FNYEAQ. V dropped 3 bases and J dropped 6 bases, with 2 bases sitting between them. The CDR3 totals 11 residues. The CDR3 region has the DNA TGTGCCAGCAGCTTGGCCGGGGAGCTGTTTTTT. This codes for CASSLAGELFF.

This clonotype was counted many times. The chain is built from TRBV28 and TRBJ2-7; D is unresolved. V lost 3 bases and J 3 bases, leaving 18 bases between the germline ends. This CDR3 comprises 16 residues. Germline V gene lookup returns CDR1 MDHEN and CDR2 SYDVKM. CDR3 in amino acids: CASSLVPGYRYYEQYF. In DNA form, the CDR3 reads TGTGCCAGCAGTTTGGTTCCAGGTTACCGATACTACGAGCAGTACTTC.

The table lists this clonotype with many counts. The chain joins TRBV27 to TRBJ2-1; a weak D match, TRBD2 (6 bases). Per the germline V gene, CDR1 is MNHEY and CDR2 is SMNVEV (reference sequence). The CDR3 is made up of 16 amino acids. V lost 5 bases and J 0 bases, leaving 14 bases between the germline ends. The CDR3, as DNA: TGTGCCAGCAGTCCATCAGCGGGCATCTCCTACAATGAGCAGTTCTTC. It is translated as CASSPSAGISYNEQFF.

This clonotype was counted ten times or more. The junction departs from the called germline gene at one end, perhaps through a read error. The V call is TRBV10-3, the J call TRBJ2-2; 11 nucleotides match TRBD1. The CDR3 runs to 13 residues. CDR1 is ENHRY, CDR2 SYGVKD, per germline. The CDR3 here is CAVRGQGAGELFF. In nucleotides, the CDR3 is TGTGCCGTCAGGGGACAGGGGGCCGGGGAGCTGTTTTTT.

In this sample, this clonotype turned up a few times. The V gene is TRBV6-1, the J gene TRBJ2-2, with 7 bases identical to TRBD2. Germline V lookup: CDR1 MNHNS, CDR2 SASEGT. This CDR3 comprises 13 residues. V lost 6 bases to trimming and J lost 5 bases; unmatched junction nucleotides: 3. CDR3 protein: CASRRGGTGELFF. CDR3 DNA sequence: TGTGCCAGCAGGAGGGGAGGGACCGGGGAGCTGTTTTTT.

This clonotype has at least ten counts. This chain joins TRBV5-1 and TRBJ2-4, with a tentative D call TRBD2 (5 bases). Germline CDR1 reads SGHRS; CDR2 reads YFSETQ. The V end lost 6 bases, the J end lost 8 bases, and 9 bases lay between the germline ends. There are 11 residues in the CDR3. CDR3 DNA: TGCGCCAGCACCCTGGAGGACATTCAGTACTTC. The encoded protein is CASTLEDIQYF.

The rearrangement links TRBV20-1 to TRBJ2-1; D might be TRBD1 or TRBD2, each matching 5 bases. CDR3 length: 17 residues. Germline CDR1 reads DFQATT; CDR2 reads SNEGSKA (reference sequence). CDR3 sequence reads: CCSWGQTTGVRYNEQFF. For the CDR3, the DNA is TGCTGCTCCTGGGGCCAGACTACGGGCGTTCGTTACAATGAGCAGTTCTTC.

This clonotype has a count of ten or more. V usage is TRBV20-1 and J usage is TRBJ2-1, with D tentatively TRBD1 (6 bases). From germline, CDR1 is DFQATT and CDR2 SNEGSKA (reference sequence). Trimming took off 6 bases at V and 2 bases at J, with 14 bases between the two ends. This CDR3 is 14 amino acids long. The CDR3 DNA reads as TGCAGTGCGACCCCAGGGGACGCCTACAATGAGCAGTTCTTC. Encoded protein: CSATPGDAYNEQFF.

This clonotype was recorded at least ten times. The chain's CDR3 is CATRTGTSTDTQYF. DNA of the CDR3: TGTGCCACCCGAACCGGGACTAGCACAGATACGCAGTATTTT. The chain is built from TRBV7-9 and TRBJ2-3; TRBD2 might be the D (6 bases). Germline V CDR1 and CDR2: SEHNR, FQNEAQ (reference sequence). Trimming pared 10 bases from V and 0 bases from J, leaving 14 bases between. This CDR3 comprises 14 residues.

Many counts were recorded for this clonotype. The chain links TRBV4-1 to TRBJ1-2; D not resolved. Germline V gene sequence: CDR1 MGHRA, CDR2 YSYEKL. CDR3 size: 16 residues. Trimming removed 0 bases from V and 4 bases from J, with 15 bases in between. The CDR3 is CASSQEANSYLYGYTF. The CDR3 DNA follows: TGCGCCAGCAGCCAAGAGGCTAACAGCTATCTCTATGGCTACACCTTC.

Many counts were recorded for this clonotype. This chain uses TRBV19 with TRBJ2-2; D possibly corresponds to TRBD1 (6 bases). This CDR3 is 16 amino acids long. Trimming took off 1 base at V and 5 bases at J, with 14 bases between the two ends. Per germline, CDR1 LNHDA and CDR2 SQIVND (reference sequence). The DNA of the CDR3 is TGTGCCAGTAGTATAGGGGTCAGGGGCGCGACCGGGGAGCTGTTTTTT. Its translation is CASSIGVRGATGELFF.